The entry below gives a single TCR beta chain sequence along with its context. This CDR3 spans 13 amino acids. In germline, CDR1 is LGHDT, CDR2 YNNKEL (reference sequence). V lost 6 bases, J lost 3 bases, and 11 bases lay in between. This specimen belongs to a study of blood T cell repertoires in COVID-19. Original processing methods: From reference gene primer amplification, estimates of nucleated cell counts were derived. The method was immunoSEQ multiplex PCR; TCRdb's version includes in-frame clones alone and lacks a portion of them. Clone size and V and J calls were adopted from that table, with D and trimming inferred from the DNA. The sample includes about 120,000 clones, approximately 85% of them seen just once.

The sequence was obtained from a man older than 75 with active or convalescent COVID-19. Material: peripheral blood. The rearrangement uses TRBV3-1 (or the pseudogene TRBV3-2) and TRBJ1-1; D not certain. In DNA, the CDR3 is TGTGCCAGCAGTCGGGATATGGACACTGAAGCTTTCTTT. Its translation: CASSRDMDTEAFF.